This T cell receptor (beta chain) is drawn from a study of cytomegalovirus exposure and HLA in healthy donors. Libraries were prepared by immunoSEQ multiplex PCR; TCRdb keeps only in-frame clonotypes and omits some of them. The top ten hold over 2% of the sample, which has about 160,000 clones, 70% to 90% seen once. V trimming: 5 bases; J trimming: 5 bases; junction bases outside the gene matches: 10. There are 15 residues in the CDR3. The germline V gene has CDR1 MNHEY and CDR2 SVGAGI. J is TRBJ2-3 and V is TRBV6-5; 7 positions agree with TRBD1. This receptor was taken from a man younger than 45 in good health and CMV-seropositive. The sequencing sample was made of PBMCs. The CDR3 DNA reads as TGTGCCAGCAGTACTGACAGGGTGCGAGGAGATACGCAGTATTTT. It codes for CASSTDRVRGDTQYF.